A selection of T cell receptor beta chains follows, all from one sample in a study of quantifying T cell responses using KT2 cells. TCRdb processed the UMI-ligation and nested PCR reads anew with MiXCR; each CDR3 protein has one entry. The sample yields approximately 57,000 distinct CDR3 sequences, around an eighth seen once. Sequenced sample: PBMCs spiked with cells of the T cell clone KT2. Source of these receptors: a human donor. CDR3s include the opening cysteine and the closing phenylalanine or tryptophan. D genes are given only for firm matches. Size values are once, few and many counts, or a class for expanded clones, and some rows have none.

clone_size: few
j_call: TRBJ2-1
d_call: TRBD2
v_call: TRBV7-3
cdr3_nt: TGTGCCAGCAGCATGGTAGCGGGAGCAAGCTACAATGAGCAGTTCTTC
cdr3_aa: CASSMVAGASYNEQFF

clone_size: few
j_call: TRBJ1-3
d_call: .
v_call: TRBV5-5
cdr3_nt: TGTGCCAGCAGCTTGACATCTGGCAGTTACTCTGGAAACACCATATATTTT
cdr3_aa: CASSLTSGSYSGNTIYF

clone_size: .
j_call: TRBJ2-3
d_call: TRBD1
v_call: TRBV5-1
cdr3_nt: TGCGCCAGCAGCACGACAGGGACAGATACGCAGTATTTT
cdr3_aa: CASSTTGTDTQYF

clone_size: many
j_call: TRBJ2-1
d_call: TRBD2
v_call: TRBV5-4
cdr3_nt: TGTGCCAGCCGACTTGGGGGGACTAGGATCAATGAGCAGTTCTTC
cdr3_aa: CASRLGGTRINEQFF

clone_size: .
j_call: TRBJ1-4
d_call: TRBD1
v_call: TRBV12-3/TRBV12-4
cdr3_nt: TGTGCCAGCAGTCGGACAGGGGCTAATGAAAAACTGTTTTTT
cdr3_aa: CASSRTGANEKLFF

clone_size: few
j_call: TRBJ1-2
d_call: .
v_call: TRBV10-3
cdr3_nt: TGTGCCATCAGTGAGCAGGGGTCGATTCCCAACTATGGCTACACCTTC
cdr3_aa: CAISEQGSIPNYGYTF

clone_size: .
j_call: TRBJ1-5
d_call: .
v_call: TRBV19
cdr3_nt: TGTGCCAGTTCCCCCATGGCCAGAGATAGCAATCAGCCCCAGCATTTT
cdr3_aa: CASSPMARDSNQPQHF

clone_size: .
j_call: TRBJ1-1
d_call: .
v_call: TRBV12-3/TRBV12-4
cdr3_nt: TGTGCCAGCAGTTCCACCCGATCGAACACTGAAGCTTTCTTT
cdr3_aa: CASSSTRSNTEAFF

clone_size: few
j_call: TRBJ1-1
d_call: TRBD1
v_call: TRBV11-2
cdr3_nt: TGTGCCAGCAGCTTTGTAGGTGGATGGGGACAGGGAACTGAAGCTTTCTTT
cdr3_aa: CASSFVGGWGQGTEAFF

clone_size: many
j_call: TRBJ1-1
d_call: .
v_call: TRBV30
cdr3_nt: TGTGCCTGGACTCGCAACACTGAAGCTTTCTTT
cdr3_aa: CAWTRNTEAFF

clone_size: .
j_call: TRBJ2-5
d_call: TRBD2
v_call: TRBV11-3
cdr3_nt: TGTGCCAGCAGCTTACTGCTAGCGGGAGTCCTGAGGACCCAGTACTTC
cdr3_aa: CASSLLLAGVLRTQYF

clone_size: few
j_call: TRBJ2-4
d_call: .
v_call: TRBV12-3/TRBV12-4
cdr3_nt: TGTGCCAGCAGTTCTAGTGGGGGAGTAGCGGCCCTAGCCAAAAACATTCAGTACTTC
cdr3_aa: CASSSSGGVAALAKNIQYF

clone_size: many
j_call: TRBJ2-4
d_call: TRBD1
v_call: TRBV10-3
cdr3_nt: TGTGCCATCAGTGAGCCGAGGACAGGGGTGACCAAAAACATTCAGTACTTC
cdr3_aa: CAISEPRTGVTKNIQYF

clone_size: many
j_call: TRBJ2-3
d_call: .
v_call: TRBV29-1
cdr3_nt: TGCAGCGTTCATGGGGGAAGTACAGATACGCAGTATTTT
cdr3_aa: CSVHGGSTDTQYF

clone_size: .
j_call: TRBJ2-7
d_call: TRBD2
v_call: TRBV7-9
cdr3_nt: TGTGCCAGCAGCTCCCGGACTAGCCTCGAGCAGTACTTC
cdr3_aa: CASSSRTSLEQYF

clone_size: few
j_call: TRBJ1-1
d_call: .
v_call: TRBV6-2/TRBV6-3
cdr3_nt: TGTGCCAGCAGTTACAGATTGTTCGGCGCGGAGACTGAAGCTTTCTTT
cdr3_aa: CASSYRLFGAETEAFF

clone_size: few
j_call: TRBJ2-6
d_call: .
v_call: TRBV6-6
cdr3_nt: TGTGCCAGCACGACCCAGGCGACTGGGGCCAACGTCCTGACTTTC
cdr3_aa: CASTTQATGANVLTF

clone_size: .
j_call: TRBJ1-1
d_call: .
v_call: TRBV20-1
cdr3_nt: TGCAGTGCCACCAACTATGGGAGGAACACTGAAGCTTTCTTT
cdr3_aa: CSATNYGRNTEAFF

clone_size: .
j_call: TRBJ2-7
d_call: .
v_call: TRBV4-1
cdr3_nt: TGCGCCAGCAGCCAAAACAGGGCCAGCTCCTACGAGCAGTACTTC
cdr3_aa: CASSQNRASSYEQYF

clone_size: .
j_call: TRBJ2-1
d_call: .
v_call: TRBV5-1
cdr3_nt: TGCGCCAGCAGCTTGTCCAACCTGGCCAATGAGCAGTTCTTC
cdr3_aa: CASSLSNLANEQFF

clone_size: .
j_call: TRBJ2-3
d_call: TRBD1
v_call: TRBV2
cdr3_nt: TGTGCCAGCAGGGGGACAGGGGGCCCAGCAGATACGCAGTATTTT
cdr3_aa: CASRGTGGPADTQYF

clone_size: many
j_call: TRBJ2-1
d_call: TRBD1
v_call: TRBV9
cdr3_nt: TGTGCCAGCAGCGTAGAAGGACAGGGGCCCAATGAGCAGTTCTTC
cdr3_aa: CASSVEGQGPNEQFF

clone_size: .
j_call: TRBJ1-1
d_call: TRBD1
v_call: TRBV18
cdr3_nt: TGTGCCAGCTCACTATCCGGGACAGAGAACACTGAAGCTTTCTTT
cdr3_aa: CASSLSGTENTEAFF

clone_size: many
j_call: TRBJ1-5
d_call: .
v_call: TRBV7-2
cdr3_nt: TGTGCCAGCAGCACCGGATATCAGCCCCAGCATTTT
cdr3_aa: CASSTGYQPQHF

clone_size: few
j_call: TRBJ2-3
d_call: TRBD1
v_call: TRBV28
cdr3_nt: TGTGCCAGCAGCCGCCTGGGACAGTTAGGCACAGATACGCAGTATTTT
cdr3_aa: CASSRLGQLGTDTQYF

clone_size: few
j_call: TRBJ1-1
d_call: TRBD1
v_call: TRBV5-1
cdr3_nt: TGCGCCAGCAGCCTCCGGACAGGTTGGGACACTGAAGCTTTCTTT
cdr3_aa: CASSLRTGWDTEAFF